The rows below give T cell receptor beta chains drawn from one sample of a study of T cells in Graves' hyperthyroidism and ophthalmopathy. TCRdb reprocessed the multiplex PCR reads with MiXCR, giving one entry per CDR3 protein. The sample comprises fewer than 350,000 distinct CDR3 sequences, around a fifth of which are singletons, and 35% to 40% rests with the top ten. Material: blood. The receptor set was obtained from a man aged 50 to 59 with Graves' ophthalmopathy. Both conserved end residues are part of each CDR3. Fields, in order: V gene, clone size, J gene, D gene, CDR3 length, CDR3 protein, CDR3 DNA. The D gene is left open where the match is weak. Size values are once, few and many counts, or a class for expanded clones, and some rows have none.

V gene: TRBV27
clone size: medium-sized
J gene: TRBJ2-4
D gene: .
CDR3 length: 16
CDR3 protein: CASSPTPQGAKNIQYF
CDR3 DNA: TGTGCCAGCAGTCCCACCCCTCAGGGTGCGAAAAACATTCAGTACTTC

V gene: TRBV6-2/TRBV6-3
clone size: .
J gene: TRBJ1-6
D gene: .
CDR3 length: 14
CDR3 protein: CASSPQGSGSPLHF
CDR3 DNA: TGTGCCAGCAGCCCACAGGGATCGGGCTCACCCCTCCACTTT

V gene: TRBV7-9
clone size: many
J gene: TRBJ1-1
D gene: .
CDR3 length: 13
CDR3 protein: CASSADMNTEAFF
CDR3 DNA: TGTGCCAGCAGCGCCGACATGAACACTGAAGCTTTCTTT

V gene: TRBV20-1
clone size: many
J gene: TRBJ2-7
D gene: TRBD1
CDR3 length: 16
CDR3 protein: CSADTILRGRTYEQYF
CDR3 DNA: TGCAGTGCTGACACCATTCTCAGGGGGCGAACCTACGAGCAGTACTTC

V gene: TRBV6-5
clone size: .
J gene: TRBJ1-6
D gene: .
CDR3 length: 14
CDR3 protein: CASSYTGLNSPLHF
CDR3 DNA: TGTGCCAGCAGTTACACAGGTTTGAATTCACCCCTCCACTTT

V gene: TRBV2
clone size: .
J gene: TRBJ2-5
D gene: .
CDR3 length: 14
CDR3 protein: CASSETTYQETQYF
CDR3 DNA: TGTGCCAGCAGTGAAACTACGTACCAAGAGACCCAGTACTTC

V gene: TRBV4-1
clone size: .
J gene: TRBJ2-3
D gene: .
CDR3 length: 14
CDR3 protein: CASSQDSHTDTQYF
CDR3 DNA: TGCGCCAGCAGCCAAGACAGCCACACAGATACGCAGTATTTT

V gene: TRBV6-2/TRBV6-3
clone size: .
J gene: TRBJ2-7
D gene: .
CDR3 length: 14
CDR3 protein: CASAKPAASYEQYF
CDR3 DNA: TGTGCCAGTGCAAAGCCTGCGGCCTCCTACGAGCAGTACTTC

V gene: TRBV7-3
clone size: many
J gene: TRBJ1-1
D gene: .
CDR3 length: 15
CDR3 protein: CASSLMGAPNTEAFF
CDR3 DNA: TGTGCCAGCAGCTTAATGGGGGCCCCAAATACTGAAGCTTTCTTT

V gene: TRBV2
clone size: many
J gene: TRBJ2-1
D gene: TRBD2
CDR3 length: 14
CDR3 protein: CATGLAGGYNEQFF
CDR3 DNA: TGTGCCACCGGACTAGCGGGAGGGTACAATGAGCAGTTCTTC

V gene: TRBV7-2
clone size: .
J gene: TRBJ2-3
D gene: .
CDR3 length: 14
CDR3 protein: CARRRGPGTDTQYF
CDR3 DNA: TGTGCCAGGAGACGCGGGCCGGGCACAGATACGCAGTATTTT

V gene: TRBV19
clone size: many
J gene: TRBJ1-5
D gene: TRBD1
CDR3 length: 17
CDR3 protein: CASSTGGQGRGNQPQHF
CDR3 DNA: TGTGCCAGTAGTACGGGGGGACAGGGTCGGGGCAATCAGCCCCAGCATTTT

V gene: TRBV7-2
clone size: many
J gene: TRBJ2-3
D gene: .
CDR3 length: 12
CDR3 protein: CASSWSTDTQYF
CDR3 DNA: TGTGCCAGCAGCTGGTCCACAGATACGCAGTATTTT

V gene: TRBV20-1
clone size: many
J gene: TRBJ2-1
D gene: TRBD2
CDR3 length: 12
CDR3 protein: CSAGGGEPEQFF
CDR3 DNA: TGCAGTGCCGGGGGGGGAGAACCTGAGCAGTTCTTC

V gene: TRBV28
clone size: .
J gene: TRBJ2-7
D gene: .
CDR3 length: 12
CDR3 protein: CASSFLNYEQYF
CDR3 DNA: TGTGCCAGCAGTTTTTTGAACTACGAGCAGTACTTC

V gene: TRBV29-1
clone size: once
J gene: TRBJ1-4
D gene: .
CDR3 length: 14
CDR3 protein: CSVRYGQGAEKLFF
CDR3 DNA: TGCAGCGTTCGGTATGGTCAGGGTGCGGAAAAACTGTTTTTT

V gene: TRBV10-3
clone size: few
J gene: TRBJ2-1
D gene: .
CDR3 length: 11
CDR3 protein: CAIRSVGEQFF
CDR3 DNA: TGTGCCATCAGATCGGTAGGTGAGCAGTTCTTC

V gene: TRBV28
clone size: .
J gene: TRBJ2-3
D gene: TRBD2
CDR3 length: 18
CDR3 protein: CASSFLTVLAGGADTQYF
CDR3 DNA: TGTGCCAGCAGTTTTTTGACAGTCCTAGCGGGAGGAGCAGATACGCAGTATTTT

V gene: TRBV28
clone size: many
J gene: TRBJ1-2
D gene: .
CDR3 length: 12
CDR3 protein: CASSSGLRGYTF
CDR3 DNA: TGTGCCAGCAGTTCGGGGCTGAGGGGCTACACCTTC